A single sample gave rise to the 28 T cell receptor beta chains below, sequenced in a study of OX40 agonist ivuxolimab in advanced cancers. The data were produced by immunoSEQ multiplex PCR, yet TCRdb's version contains in-frame clones alone and is incomplete. Of 55,000 to 75,000 clones in the sample, roughly 85% are singletons; the top ten hold roughly 11%. The specimen was CD4+ or CD8+ T cells sorted from blood, collected in a trial of the OX40 agonist ivuxolimab. The receptors were sampled from an adult with an advanced solid tumor such as melanoma, head and neck, liver or kidney cancer.

V and J are TRBV30 and TRBJ1-5; 7 bases match TRBD1. V was pared by 5 bases and J by 11 bases, with 15 bases of the junction left unmatched. The CDR3 length is 14 residues. In germline, CDR1 is GTSNPN, CDR2 SVGIG (reference sequence). CDR3 residues: CAWSQGVSLSAQHF. The CDR3 bases are TGTGCCTGGTCCCAGGGGGTCTCGCTGTCAGCCCAGCATTTT.

The V call is TRBV9, the J call TRBJ2-4, with 10 bases aligning to TRBD1. V gave up 3 bases and J gave up 7 bases; unmatched junction bases: 10. The CDR3 contains 16 residues. Looked up from germline, CDR1 is SGDLS and CDR2 is YYNGEE. CDR3 sequence: CASSETMTGGLNIQYF. The CDR3 nucleotides read TGTGCCAGCAGCGAGACGATGACAGGGGGCTTGAACATTCAGTACTTC.

The gene calls are TRBV7-9 and TRBJ2-4, with a weak D call TRBD2 (6 bases). V lost 1 base and J 1 base, leaving 11 bases between the germline ends. This CDR3 contains 16 residues. Germline values: CDR1 SEHNR, CDR2 FQNEAQ (reference sequence). CDR3 DNA: TGTGCCAGCAGCTTAGGGCGGGATGGGGCCAAAAACATTCAGTACTTC. Translating it yields CASSLGRDGAKNIQYF. Based on the CDR3 plus reference TRBV7-9 and TRBJ2-4, the full variable domain is DTGVSQNPRHKITKRGQNVTFRCDPISEHNRLYWYRQTLGQGPEFLTYFQNEAQLEKSRLLSDRFSAERPKGSFSTLEIQRTEQGDSAMYLCASSLGRDGAKNIQYFGAGTRLSVL.

V usage is TRBV5-1 and J usage is TRBJ2-2; possibly TRBD2 for D (5 bases). Germline V gene sequence: CDR1 SGHRS, CDR2 YFSETQ. This CDR3 region has 14 residues. Deletions cut 4 bases from V and 2 bases from J, with 9 bases between. This chain's CDR3 is CASSSGPNTGELFF. CDR3 nucleotides: TGCGCCAGCAGCAGCGGACCAAACACCGGGGAGCTGTTTTTT.

The chain links TRBV28 to TRBJ2-1; a possible D gene is TRBD1 (5 bases). CDR3 length: 14 residues. Trimming left V 10 bases short and J 2 bases short, with 15 bases between. Germline lookup yields CDR1 MDHEN and CDR2 SYDVKM. In DNA form, the CDR3 reads TGTGCCACCACAAGTGTAGGGGCCTACAATGAGCAGTTCTTC. As protein: CATTSVGAYNEQFF. Filled out from reference TRBV28 and TRBJ2-1, the complete variable domain reads DVKVTQSSRYLVKRTGEKVFLECVQDMDHENMFWYRQDPGLGLRLIYFSYDVKMKEKGDIPEGYSVSREKKERFSLILESASTNQTSMYLCATTSVGAYNEQFFGPGTRLTVL.

The V gene is TRBV5-1, the J gene TRBJ2-1, with TRBD2 matching 9 bases. V trimming: 0 bases; J trimming: 6 bases; junction bases outside the gene matches: 10. The CDR3 consists of 17 residues. The germline CDR1 and CDR2 sequences are SGHRS and YFSETQ. CDR3 nucleotides: TGCGCCAGCAGCTTGGCCAAGGGCGGGAGGGCCCTCAATGAGCAGTTCTTC. Its translation is CASSLAKGGRALNEQFF.

This rearrangement joins TRBV27 to TRBJ2-7; no clear D. Germline assignment: CDR1 MNHEY and CDR2 SMNVEV (reference sequence). V was clipped by 11 bases and J by 2 bases, with 19 bases between them. This CDR3 has 14 amino acids. The CDR3 DNA sequence: TGTGCCCCCCAAGGAGAGGTACCTACCTACGAGCAGTACTTC. Translation gives CAPQGEVPTYEQYF.

The CDR3 spells CASSLESGRVYEQYF. The CDR3 DNA follows: TGTGCCAGCAGTTTAGAGAGCGGGAGGGTCTACGAGCAGTACTTC. The chain joins TRBV28 to TRBJ2-7; TRBD2 matches at 10 bases. CDR1 is MDHEN and CDR2 is SYDVKM in the germline V gene. The CDR3 spans 15 residues. Trimming took 2 bases from V and 3 from J; bases not matched to a gene: 4.

The chain is built from TRBV5-6 and TRBJ2-5; TRBD1 matches 8 bases. The CDR3 runs to 14 residues. V lost 3 bases to trimming and J lost 5 bases; unmatched junction nucleotides: 6. Germline V CDR1 and CDR2: SGHDT, YYEEEE. CDR3 in DNA: TGTGCCAGCAGCTCTGACAGGGGCGGGGAGACCCAGTACTTC. Translation gives CASSSDRGGETQYF.

The V gene is TRBV5-1, the J gene TRBJ1-4; D unresolved. V gave up 1 base and J gave up 8 bases, with 6 bases separating them. Per the germline V gene, CDR1 is SGHRS and CDR2 is YFSETQ. The CDR3 length is 12 residues. CDR3 sequence: CASSLNGEKLFF. The CDR3 DNA reads TGCGCCAGCAGCTTGAATGGAGAAAAACTGTTTTTT. Full variable domain (remainder filled in from reference TRBV5-1 and TRBJ1-4): KAGVTQTPRYLIKTRGQQVTLSCSPISGHRSVSWYQQTPGQGLQFLFEYFSETQRNKGNFPGRFSGRQFSNSRSEMNVSTLELGDSALYLCASSLNGEKLFFGSGTQLSVL.

The chain uses TRBV6-6 and TRBJ2-5, with TRBD2 matching over 8 bases. V shed 5 bases, J shed 4 bases, and the junction held 12 bases outside the gene matches. This CDR3 contains 16 residues. Germline V gene lookup returns CDR1 MNHNY and CDR2 SVGAGI (reference sequence). The CDR3, as DNA: TGTGCCAGCAGTACCCCCACCGGGGGGGCCGGAGAGACCCAGTACTTC. Translation gives CASSTPTGGAGETQYF.

This chain connects TRBV7-6 to TRBJ2-5, with D maybe TRBD2 (6 bases). Germline values: CDR1 SGHVS, CDR2 FNYEAQ. Trimming pared 2 bases from V and 5 bases from J, leaving 12 bases between. The CDR3 runs to 14 residues. The CDR3 nucleotides read TGTGCCAGCAGCTTAAGTGCGGGACGGGAGACCCAGTACTTC. Translated: CASSLSAGRETQYF.

The chain links TRBV19 to TRBJ1-2; D is unresolved. The CDR3 is 16 amino acids. V lost 0 bases to trimming and J lost 8 bases, with 19 bases between them. Per the germline V gene, CDR1 is LNHDA and CDR2 is SQIVND (reference sequence). The CDR3 sequence: CASSIDPARTLRGYTF. DNA of the CDR3: TGTGCCAGTAGTATAGATCCGGCCAGGACCTTACGAGGCTACACCTTC.

The chain couples TRBV7-8 to TRBJ1-6, with 8 bases lining up with TRBD1. Germline CDR1 is SGHVS and CDR2 is FQNEAQ. The CDR3 is made up of 15 amino acids. V gave up 1 base and J gave up 9 bases; unmatched junction bases: 5. CDR3 amino acids: CASSLVETGVSPLHF. CDR3 in DNA: TGTGCCAGCAGCTTAGTTGAGACAGGGGTTTCACCCCTCCACTTT.

The V and J genes are TRBV2 and TRBJ2-3; D possibly corresponds to TRBD2 (7 bases). V lost 7 bases and J 3 bases, leaving 14 bases between the germline ends. Looked up from germline, CDR1 is SNHLY and CDR2 is FYNNEI. This CDR3 has 14 amino acids. The CDR3 is CASKGGRGTDTQYF. CDR3 DNA: TGTGCCAGCAAGGGGGGGCGAGGAACAGATACGCAGTATTTT.

This rearrangement joins TRBV9 to TRBJ1-1; possibly TRBD1 for D (5 bases). The CDR3 sequence is 15 residues long. The V gene's germline CDR1 is SGDLS and CDR2 YYNGEE. Trimming cost V 1 base and J 3 bases, with 13 bases left between them. DNA for the CDR3: TGTGCCAGCAGCGTATCAGGGATTCCGGACACTGAAGCTTTCTTT. Its protein product is CASSVSGIPDTEAFF.

The rearrangement links TRBV6-1 to TRBJ1-5, with D uncertain. This CDR3 has 13 residues. Germline CDR1 reads MNHNS; CDR2 reads SASEGT. V shed 2 bases and J shed 4 bases, with 6 bases lying between them. CDR3 in amino acids: CASSEPRNQPQHF. The CDR3 DNA is TGTGCCAGCAGTGAACCAAGGAATCAGCCCCAGCATTTT.

The chain's CDR3 is CASSRGAPNYGYTF. CDR3 sequence (DNA): TGTGCCAGCAGCCGGGGGGCCCCCAACTATGGCTACACCTTC. V and J are TRBV9 and TRBJ1-2, with D possibly matching TRBD1 (6 bases). There are 14 residues in the CDR3. Germline V gene sequence: CDR1 SGDLS, CDR2 YYNGEE. V lost 4 bases and J 2 bases, leaving 12 bases between the germline ends.

This chain joins TRBV5-6 and TRBJ2-5, with TRBD2 as a possible D gene (6 bases). V gave up 4 bases and J gave up 7 bases, with 20 bases separating them. The length of the CDR3 is 15 residues. Germline V gives CDR1 SGHDT, CDR2 YYEEEE. CDR3 protein: CASSTGTFAGGTQYF. The CDR3 DNA follows: TGTGCCAGCAGCACCGGGACCTTCGCCGGGGGGACCCAGTACTTC.

The chain has TRBV21-1 and TRBJ1-1. TRBV21-1 is recorded as a pseudogene. This CDR3 comprises 16 residues. CDR3 loop: CASSKSRVGPEAEAFF. The CDR3 DNA sequence: TGTGCCAGCAGCAAATCCCGCGTGGGACCCGAGGCTGAAGCTTTCTTT.

The J gene is TRBJ1-5, the V gene TRBV5-8, with D unresolved. From germline, CDR1 is SGHTS and CDR2 YDEGEE. V was cut by 6 bases and J by 2 bases, with 15 bases left in between. This CDR3 is 15 amino acids long. The CDR3 region is CASTGVRYGNQPQHF. The CDR3 bases are TGTGCCAGCACCGGGGTTAGGTATGGCAATCAGCCCCAGCATTTT. The full variable domain, rest sourced from reference TRBV5-8 and TRBJ1-5, is EAGVTQSPTHLIKTRGQQATLRCSPISGHTSVYWYQQALGLGLQFLLWYDEGEERNRGNFPPRFSGRQFPNYSSELNVNALELEDSALYLCASTGVRYGNQPQHFGDGTRLSIL.

V and J are TRBV6-1 and TRBJ2-7; D is perhaps TRBD1 or TRBD2 (5 bases each). There are 14 residues in the CDR3. Per germline, CDR1 MNHNS and CDR2 SASEGT. V was pared by 6 bases and J by 2 bases, with 14 bases between. This CDR3 is CASRRDGATYEQYF. In nucleotides, the CDR3 is TGTGCCAGCAGGAGGGACGGAGCCACCTACGAGCAGTACTTC.

This sequence joins TRBV5-1 and TRBJ2-1, with 8 positions matching TRBD1. The CDR3 is 14 amino acids. In germline, CDR1 is SGHRS, CDR2 YFSETQ. The junction had 4 bases not matched to a gene; V was cut back by 4 bases and J by 4 bases. CDR3 region: CASSKGQVYNEQFF. In nucleotides, the CDR3 is TGCGCCAGCAGCAAGGGACAGGTTTACAATGAGCAGTTCTTC.

V and J are TRBV15 and TRBJ2-7, with 8 bases fitting TRBD1. CDR1 is LNHNV, CDR2 YYDKDF, per germline (reference sequence). This CDR3 is built from 11 residues. With V trimmed by 3 bases and J by 12 bases, 4 bases remained unmatched. CDR3 nucleotide sequence: TGTGCCACCAGCAGCGGACAGGGCCGGTACGTC. Translated, it gives CATSSGQGRYV.

V and J are TRBV7-9 and TRBJ1-2; 7 nucleotides line up with TRBD1. V trimming: 5 bases; J trimming: 3 bases; junction bases outside the gene matches: 3. The CDR3 spans 13 residues. Germline V gene lookup returns CDR1 SEHNR and CDR2 FQNEAQ (reference sequence). The chain's CDR3 is CASSEQGYYGYTF. For the CDR3, the DNA is TGTGCCAGCAGCGAACAGGGGTACTATGGCTACACCTTC.

This chain uses TRBV7-3 with TRBJ2-2, with D perhaps matching TRBD2 (6 bases). The V end was cut by 2 bases, the J end by 0 bases, with 10 bases between. In germline, CDR1 is SGHTA, CDR2 FQGTGA. The CDR3 sequence is 16 residues long. The CDR3 nucleotides read TGTGCCAGCAGCTTACCGGGACTCACGAACACCGGGGAGCTGTTTTTT. This encodes CASSLPGLTNTGELFF.

This chain connects TRBV30 to TRBJ2-7; 7 positions agree with TRBD2. Germline V CDR1 and CDR2: GTSNPN, SVGIG (reference sequence). Trimming removed 3 bases from V and 5 bases from J; junction bases left unmatched: 10. The CDR3 extends over 14 amino acids. The CDR3 here is CAWRGLSAFDEQYF. Here the CDR3 DNA reads TGTGCCTGGAGGGGACTATCAGCGTTCGACGAGCAGTACTTC.

Here the CDR3 reads CASSLAGNNEQFF. CDR3 nucleotides: TGTGCCAGCAGCTTAGCAGGTAACAATGAGCAGTTCTTC. This sequence joins TRBV11-2 and TRBJ2-1; D uncertain. CDR1 and CDR2 (germline): SGHAT, FQNNGV. This CDR3 spans 13 amino acids. V was cut by 1 base and J by 5 bases, with 6 bases left in between.